The next 5 T cell receptor beta chains were all read from a single sample in a study of control samples from healthy donors and cancer patients. Sequencing was performed with immunoSEQ multiplex PCR; in TCRdb, only in-frame clones are kept and a portion is missing. Here the sample spans 50,000 to 70,000 clones, 70% to 90% being singletons. The sample taken for sequencing was blood. The receptors stem from a man aged 45-65 years in good health.

This chain links TRBV27 with TRBJ1-3, with D tentatively TRBD1 (6 bases). Germline V gene sequence: CDR1 MNHEY, CDR2 SMNVEV (reference sequence). V was trimmed by 6 bases and J by 1 base, leaving 13 bases between them. The CDR3 sequence is 15 residues long. CDR3 DNA sequence: TGTGCCAGCAGACAAAACAGGGATTCTGGAAACACCATATATTTT. It translates to CASRQNRDSGNTIYF.

This clone was seen a few times. The V and J genes are TRBV6-5 and TRBJ2-3, with D possibly matching TRBD1 (6 bases). The V end was cut by 8 bases, the J end by 2 bases, with 17 bases between. The CDR3 spans 15 residues. The V gene's germline CDR1 is MNHEY and CDR2 SVGAGI. CDR3 protein: CASDTADSHTDTQYF. The CDR3 DNA sequence: TGTGCCAGCGATACTGCGGACAGCCACACAGATACGCAGTATTTT.

This chain links TRBV3-1 (or the pseudogene TRBV3-2) with TRBJ2-1; D assignment may be TRBD1 or TRBD2 (6 bases each). Germline V gene sequence: CDR1 LGHDT, CDR2 YNNKEL (reference sequence). The CDR3 runs to 14 residues. The germline V and J ends were trimmed by 4 bases and 2 bases, with 9 bases remaining between them. The CDR3 sequence is CASSLGGAYNEQFF. The CDR3 coding sequence is TGTGCCAGCAGCCTGGGGGGCGCCTACAATGAGCAGTTCTTC.

J is TRBJ2-1 and V is TRBV7-9; the D is unclear. Germline CDR1 SEHNR, CDR2 FQNEAQ (reference sequence). V was pared by 0 bases and J by 2 bases, with 14 bases between. The CDR3 loop spans 17 amino acids. The CDR3 reads CASSLAEIGLAYNEQFF. The CDR3 nucleotides are TGTGCCAGCAGCTTAGCGGAAATCGGCCTGGCCTACAATGAGCAGTTCTTC. The variable domain in full, completed from reference TRBV7-9 and TRBJ2-1, reads DTGVSQNPRHKITKRGQNVTFRCDPISEHNRLYWYRQTLGQGPEFLTYFQNEAQLEKSRLLSDRFSAERPKGSFSTLEIQRTEQGDSAMYLCASSLAEIGLAYNEQFFGPGTRLTVL.

The chain recombines TRBV24-1 with TRBJ1-2; D unclear. Trimming removed 2 bases from V and 8 bases from J, with 14 bases in between. Germline V gene lookup returns CDR1 KGHDR and CDR2 SFDVKD. This CDR3 contains 14 residues. DNA of the CDR3: TGTGCCACCAGTGATTCCGTCTCCTCGGGGGGCTACACCTTC. It specifies CATSDSVSSGGYTF.